The source of this T cell receptor beta chain is a study of long-term antiretroviral therapy in people with HIV. Samples were assayed with immunoSEQ v3.0 at survey level. Here immunoSEQ multiplex PCR was the method, and the copy in TCRdb shows in-frame clones only, minus some. Of about 28,000 clones in the sample, more than 80% were seen once. As concerns this clone: Its target is unknown.

The J segment lost 5 bases and the V segment lost 3 bases, leaving 12 bases of the junction unmatched. The CDR3 contains 16 residues. Germline V gene data show CDR1 as SGHAT and CDR2 as FQDESV (reference sequence). The study's findings and limits: The clones with expansion before ART were dominant in the repertoire at all time points.

This clonotype originated in a man aged 40-55 years with HIV. The rearrangement links TRBV11-1 to TRBJ2-7; TRBD2 matches at 8 bases. The input for sequencing was unsorted PBMCs, taken 3 years after starting antiretroviral therapy. The DNA of the CDR3 is TGTGCCAGCAGCTTCCTCCGTGGTAGCGGGGTAAACGAGCAGTACTTC. As protein: CASSFLRGSGVNEQYF.